Each of the 8 T cell receptor beta chains below was sequenced from the same sample in a study of tumor-infiltrating lymphocytes in primary liver carcinoma. The authors made TCR beta cDNA from around 500 ng total RNA with a constant-region primer. Sequencing libraries for TCR beta derived from three nested multiplex PCR rounds that used slightly modified ARM-PCR. The two initial PCR rounds, roughly 11 cycles each, used TRBV1-TRBV30 forward and C-beta reverse primers. TCRdb independently ran MiXCR on the multiplex PCR reads; one entry per CDR3 protein. The profile shows over 250,000 distinct CDR3 sequences, approximately 58% of them singletons. The blood RNA (from unsorted whole blood) was obtained, and germline DNA was also extracted. The sequenced sample consisted of peripheral blood. All receptors derive from a young woman with primary liver carcinoma and hepatitis B virus infection.

As concerns this clonotype: The junction departs from the called germline gene at one end, perhaps through a read error. The gene calls are TRBV6-6 and TRBJ2-5; TRBD1 is a possible D gene (6 bases). Germline values: CDR1 MNHNY, CDR2 SVGAGI (reference sequence). CDR3 size: 15 residues. CDR3 coding DNA: TGTGCCAACAGTTCCTACCAGGGGTCGGGAGAGACCCAGTACTTC. It yields the protein CANSSYQGSGETQYF.

The sample holds many counts of this clonotype. The chain links TRBV12-3 or TRBV12-4 to TRBJ2-7; TRBD2 aligns across 11 bases. CDR3 length: 14 residues. The V gene end was trimmed by 6 bases and the J gene end by 4 bases; junction bases not matched to a gene: 5. The CDR3 is CASSRGTSGYEQYF. The CDR3 DNA follows: TGTGCCAGCAGCCGGGGGACTAGCGGATACGAGCAGTACTTC.

This clonotype has at least ten counts. The chain carries TRBV11-1 and TRBJ2-5; the D is unclear. The CDR3 runs to 17 residues. V shed 1 base and J shed 0 bases, with 15 bases lying between them. Germline lookup yields CDR1 SGHAT and CDR2 FQDESV (reference sequence). CDR3 region: CASSLVDLRPHQETQYF. For the CDR3, the DNA is TGTGCCAGCAGCTTAGTAGACCTCCGGCCTCACCAAGAGACCCAGTACTTC.

The chain has TRBV11-2 and TRBJ2-3, with 12 bases identical to TRBD2. CDR1 is SGHAT and CDR2 is FQNNGV in the germline V gene. The CDR3 runs 19 residues. J was trimmed by 2 bases and V by 5 bases; bases with no gene match: 14. The CDR3 region is CASSRILAGGPVVTDTQYF. The DNA for the CDR3 is TGTGCCAGCAGCCGGATACTAGCGGGAGGACCAGTTGTCACAGATACGCAGTATTTT. Drawing the rest from reference TRBV11-2 and TRBJ2-3, the complete variable domain is EAGVAQSPRYKIIEKRQSVAFWCNPISGHATLYWYQQILGQGPKLLIQFQNNGVVDDSQLPKDRFSAERLKGVDSTLKIQPAKLEDSAVYLCASSRILAGGPVVTDTQYFGPGTRLTVL.

The V call is TRBV12-3 or TRBV12-4, the J call TRBJ1-1; no definite D call. V was clipped by 6 bases and J by 0 bases, with 11 bases between them. This CDR3 spans 14 amino acids. In nucleotides, the CDR3 is TGTGCCAGCAGGAAGGGATGGGTGAACACTGAAGCTTTCTTT. It encodes CASRKGWVNTEAFF.

As concerns this clonotype: One end of the junction varies from germline; a read error may be responsible. CDR3 coding DNA: TGTGCCAGCAGTTCGCTGGTCGGGGTAAATGAGCAGTCCTTC. This sequence encodes CASSSLVGVNEQSF. The chain carries TRBV12-3 or TRBV12-4 and TRBJ2-1, with D perhaps matching TRBD2 (5 bases). CDR3 length: 14 amino acids.

The table lists this clonotype with many counts. The chain joins TRBV11-3 to TRBJ2-7; maybe TRBD2 (7 bases). CDR1 SGHNT and CDR2 YENEEA come from the germline V gene. The CDR3 length is 15 residues. V lost 8 bases to trimming and J lost 2 bases, with 19 bases between them. CDR3 sequence reads: CASSEGGGPAYEQYF. The DNA for the CDR3 is TGTGCCAGCTCAGAGGGGGGAGGGCCTGCCTACGAGCAGTACTTC.

The table lists this clonotype with a few counts. A much larger clone differs from this one at a single base, so this may be a read error. This chain connects TRBV29-1 to TRBJ2-3, with 9 bases that match TRBD2. The CDR3 spans 15 residues. Germline-derived CDR1 and CDR2 are SQVTM and ANQGSEA. CDR3 in DNA: TGCAGCGTTGAAGTCCTAGCGGGGACCACAGGTACGCAGTATTTT. As protein: CSVEVLAGTTGTQYF.